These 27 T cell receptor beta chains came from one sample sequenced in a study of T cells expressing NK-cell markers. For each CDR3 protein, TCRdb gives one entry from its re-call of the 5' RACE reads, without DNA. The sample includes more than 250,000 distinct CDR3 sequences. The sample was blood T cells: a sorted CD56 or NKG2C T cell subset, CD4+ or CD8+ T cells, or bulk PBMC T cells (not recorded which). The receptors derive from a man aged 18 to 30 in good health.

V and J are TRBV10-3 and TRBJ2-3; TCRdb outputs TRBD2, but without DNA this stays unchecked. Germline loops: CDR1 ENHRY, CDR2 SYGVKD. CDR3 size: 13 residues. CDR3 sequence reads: CAISGGDTDTQYF.

The CDR3 is CASSLVREGIRYGYTF. The chain joins TRBV7-9 to TRBJ1-2. The CDR3 runs 16 residues. CDR1 SEHNR and CDR2 FQNEAQ come from the germline V gene (reference sequence).

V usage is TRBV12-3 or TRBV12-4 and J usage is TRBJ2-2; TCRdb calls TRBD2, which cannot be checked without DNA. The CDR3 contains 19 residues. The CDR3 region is CASSFNRVGSGGYTGELFF.

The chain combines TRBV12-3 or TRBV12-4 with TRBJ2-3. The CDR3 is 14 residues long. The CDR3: CASSLGAATDTQYF.

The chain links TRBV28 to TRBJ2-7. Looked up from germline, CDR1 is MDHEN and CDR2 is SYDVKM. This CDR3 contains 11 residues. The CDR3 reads CASTSGPKQYF.

This chain's CDR3 is CSASGRASAGELFF. The chain joins TRBV20-1 to TRBJ2-2; TCRdb lists TRBD2, though no DNA is available to test this call. The CDR3 is made up of 14 amino acids. CDR1 DFQATT and CDR2 SNEGSKA come from the germline V gene (reference sequence).

CDR3 sequence: CASSGSDHYNEQFF. The rearrangement joins TRBV2 to TRBJ2-1; TCRdb selects TRBD2, and the lack of DNA leaves this call unchecked. This CDR3 region has 14 residues. Germline CDR1 SNHLY, CDR2 FYNNEI.

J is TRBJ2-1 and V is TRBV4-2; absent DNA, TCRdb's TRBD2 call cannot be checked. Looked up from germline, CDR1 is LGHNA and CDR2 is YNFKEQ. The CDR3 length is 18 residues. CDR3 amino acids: CASSEGPFSVRSYNEQFF.

This CDR3 reads CASSLRGEGYTF. The chain is built from TRBV12-3 or TRBV12-4 and TRBJ1-2; TCRdb returns TRBD1, unconfirmable since there is no DNA. The CDR3 runs to 12 residues.

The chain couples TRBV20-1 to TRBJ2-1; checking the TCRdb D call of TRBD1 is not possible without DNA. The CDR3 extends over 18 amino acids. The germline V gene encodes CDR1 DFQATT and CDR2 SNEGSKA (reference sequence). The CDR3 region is CSASPLLTGATTYNEQFF.

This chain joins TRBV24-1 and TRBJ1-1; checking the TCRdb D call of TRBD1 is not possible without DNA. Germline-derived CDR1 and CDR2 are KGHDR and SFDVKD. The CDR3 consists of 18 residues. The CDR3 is CATSDFVFPPGAKTEAFF.

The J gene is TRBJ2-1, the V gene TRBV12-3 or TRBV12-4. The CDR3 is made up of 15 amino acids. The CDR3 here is CASSLARYSYNEQFF.

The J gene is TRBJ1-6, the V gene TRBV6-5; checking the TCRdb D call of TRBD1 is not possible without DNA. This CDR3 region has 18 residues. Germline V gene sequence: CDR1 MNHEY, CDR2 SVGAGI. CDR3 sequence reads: CASSYSSGQSSYNSPLHF.

CDR3 in amino acids: CSVDTDRAHTDTQYF. The chain couples TRBV29-1 to TRBJ2-3; TCRdb calls TRBD1, which cannot be checked without DNA. Germline CDR1 and CDR2: SQVTM and ANQGSEA. The CDR3 spans 15 residues.

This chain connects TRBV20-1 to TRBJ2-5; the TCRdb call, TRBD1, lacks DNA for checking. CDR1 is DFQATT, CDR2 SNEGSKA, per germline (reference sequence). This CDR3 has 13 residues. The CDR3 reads CSARGGLQETQYF.

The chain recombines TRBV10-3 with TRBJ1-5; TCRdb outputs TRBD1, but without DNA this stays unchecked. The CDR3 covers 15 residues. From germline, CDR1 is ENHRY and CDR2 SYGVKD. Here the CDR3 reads CAISATGNSNQPQHF.

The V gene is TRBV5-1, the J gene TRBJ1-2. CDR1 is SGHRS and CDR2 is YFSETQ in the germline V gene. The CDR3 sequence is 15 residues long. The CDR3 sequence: CASSLEGLRNYGYTF.

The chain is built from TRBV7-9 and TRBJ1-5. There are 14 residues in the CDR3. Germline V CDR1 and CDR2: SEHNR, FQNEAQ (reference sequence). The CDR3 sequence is CASSLARVDQPQHF.

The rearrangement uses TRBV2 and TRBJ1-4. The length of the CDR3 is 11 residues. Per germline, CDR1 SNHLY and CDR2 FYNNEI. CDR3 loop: CASLEVEKLFF.

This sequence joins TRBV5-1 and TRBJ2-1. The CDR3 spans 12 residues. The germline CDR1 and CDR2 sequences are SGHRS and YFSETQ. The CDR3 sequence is CASSLGTDEQFF.

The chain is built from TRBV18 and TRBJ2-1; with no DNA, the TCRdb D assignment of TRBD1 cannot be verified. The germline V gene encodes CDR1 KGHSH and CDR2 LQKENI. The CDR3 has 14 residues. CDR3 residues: CASSLSAGGNEQFF.

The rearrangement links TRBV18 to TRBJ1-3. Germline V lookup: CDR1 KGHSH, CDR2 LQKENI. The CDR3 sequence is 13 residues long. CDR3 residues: CASSPPVMDTIYF.

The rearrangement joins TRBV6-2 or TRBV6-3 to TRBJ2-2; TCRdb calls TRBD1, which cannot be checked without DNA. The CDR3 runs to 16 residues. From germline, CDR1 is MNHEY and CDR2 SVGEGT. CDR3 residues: CASRTGKNEWSGKLFF.

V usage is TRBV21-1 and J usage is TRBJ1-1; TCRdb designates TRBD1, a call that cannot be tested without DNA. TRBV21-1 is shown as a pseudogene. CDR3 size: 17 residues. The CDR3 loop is CASSKGPGPRGLTEAFF.

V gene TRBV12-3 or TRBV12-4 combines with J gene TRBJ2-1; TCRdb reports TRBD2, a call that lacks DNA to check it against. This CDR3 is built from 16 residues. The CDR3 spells CASRTFGGLRYNEQFF.

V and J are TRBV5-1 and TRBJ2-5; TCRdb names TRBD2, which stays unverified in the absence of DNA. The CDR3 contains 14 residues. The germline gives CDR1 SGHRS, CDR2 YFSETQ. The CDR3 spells CASSLVSAGGPQYF. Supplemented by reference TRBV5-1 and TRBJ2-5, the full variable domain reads KAGVTQTPRYLIKTRGQQVTLSCSPISGHRSVSWYQQTPGQGLQFLFEYFSETQRNKGNFPGRFSGRQFSNSRSEMNVSTLELGDSALYLCASSLVSAGGPQYFGPGTRLLVL.

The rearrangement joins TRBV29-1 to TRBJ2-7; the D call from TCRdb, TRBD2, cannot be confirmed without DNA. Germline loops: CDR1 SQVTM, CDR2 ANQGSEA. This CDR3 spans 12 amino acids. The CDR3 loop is CSVGSTVYEQYF.